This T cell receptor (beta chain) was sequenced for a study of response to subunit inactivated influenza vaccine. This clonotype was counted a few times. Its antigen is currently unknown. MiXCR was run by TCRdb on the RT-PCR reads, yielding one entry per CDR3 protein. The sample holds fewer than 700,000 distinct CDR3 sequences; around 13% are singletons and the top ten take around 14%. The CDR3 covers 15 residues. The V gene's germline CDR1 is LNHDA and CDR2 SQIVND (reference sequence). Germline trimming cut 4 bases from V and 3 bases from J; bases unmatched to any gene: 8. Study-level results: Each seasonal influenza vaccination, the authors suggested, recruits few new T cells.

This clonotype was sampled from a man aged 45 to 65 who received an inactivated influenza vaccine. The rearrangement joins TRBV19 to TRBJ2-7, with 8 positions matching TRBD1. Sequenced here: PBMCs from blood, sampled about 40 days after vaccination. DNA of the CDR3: TGTGCCAGTAGTACAGGACAGGGAGTAGGCTACGAGCAGTACTTC. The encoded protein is CASSTGQGVGYEQYF.